Sequencing of this T cell receptor (beta chain) was carried out in a study of T-cell reconstitution after alpha-beta-depleted transplantation in children. Whole-study results and caveats: Several hundred expanded graft clones reportedly gave rise to the alpha-beta T cells present about two months after transplant. After transplant, high TCRbeta diversity at day 60 in some patients arose from surviving recipient T cells and thymic progenitors. From newly produced T cells came most of the T-cell counts and diversity one year after transplant.

This clonotype occurred a few times. The antigen remains undetermined. The germline gives CDR1 SGHRS, CDR2 YFSETQ. V gave up 4 bases and J gave up 7 bases; unmatched junction bases: 7. This CDR3 comprises 13 residues. TCRbeta library preparation incorporated unique molecular identifiers. TCRdb called the PCR reads again in MiXCR, with one record for every CDR3 protein. Among more than 200,000 distinct CDR3 sequences, under 30% were seen once, and the ten largest hold 4% to 5.5%. The chain employs TRBV5-1 and TRBJ2-7; TRBD1 agrees at 8 bases. The clonotype comes from a female patient younger than 10 who had a stem cell transplant for congenital amegakaryocytic thrombocytopenia, so the T cells may come from the graft donor. Sequenced here: PBMCs, mostly from graft donor cells, sampled 360 days after TCRalphabeta/CD19-depleted stem cell transplant. The chain's CDR3 is CASSTGQGTEQYF. CDR3 coding DNA: TGCGCCAGCAGCACCGGACAGGGAACAGAGCAGTACTTC.